This record looks at one TCR beta chain sequence and its context. The target of this receptor is not known. There are no base qualities to consult, and no much larger clone falls within one base. Patients with a history of autoimmune disease or receiving systemic immunosuppression were excluded from the trial. In every dose cohort, peripheral blood was drawn for TCR sequencing at baseline, cycle 4 day 1, and cycle 7 day 1. The samples were taken from a phase I, first-in-human, multicenter, open-label dose-escalation trial of ivuxolimab. The trial enrolled adults with locally advanced or metastatic head and neck squamous cell, hepatocellular, melanoma or renal cell carcinoma. Before TCR sequencing, CD4+ T cells and CD8+ T cells from peripheral blood were sorted into separate populations. Genomic DNA was extracted from sorted cells for sequencing of the TCRbeta CDR3 region. The immunoSEQ Assay was used to sequence the TCRbeta CDR3 regions. Entries here come from immuneACCESS through TCRdb and include only in-frame sequences with V and J called. Some clones fail to appear in such tables; in the studies checked, an unresolved V gene covers under half of the shortfall, and the cause of the remainder is unknown. The sample table contains roughly 89,000 clones; only one count was recorded for approximately 79% of them. The ten largest clones capture 1.5% to 2% of the sample.

This entry comes from a study of OX40 agonist ivuxolimab in advanced cancers. For the wider study: Ivuxolimab, which targeted the costimulatory receptor OX40 (CD134), was an agonistic, fully human IgG2 monoclonal antibody. Partial responses were achieved by three dose-escalation patients, of whom one had hepatocellular carcinoma and two had cutaneous melanoma. Of the approximately 50 dose-escalation patients, hepatocellular carcinoma was present in about 20, melanoma in around 15, renal cell carcinoma in 9 and head and neck cancer in 9. The dose-escalation cohort was around 84% male with a mean age of roughly 62 years, ranging from roughly 23 to 79. Prior anti-PD-1, anti-PD-L1 or anti-CTLA-4 therapy was permitted, and checkpoint inhibitors had been received by about two fifths of dose-escalation patients. The paper describes the monotherapy dose-escalation part (N of about 50 patients) of the phase I trial of ivuxolimab. Intravenous ivuxolimab was administered to patients every 2 weeks at six dose levels: 0.01, 0.1, 0.3, 1.5, 3 and 10 mg/kg. Peripheral TCRbeta sequencing was intended to test whether TCR sequence diversity was altered and clonal T-cell expansion was caused by ivuxolimab.

V is trimmed back by 3 bases and J by 4 bases, and the junction contains 6 bases that no gene match accounts for. The germline V gene yields SGHRS for CDR1 and YFSETQ for CDR2. The CDR3 measures 14 amino acids from cysteine to phenylalanine. The kept DNA is CDR3 alone, 42 bases in frame from the first base. What the authors observed across the whole study: After ivuxolimab, CD8+ T cells had more expanded clones than CD4+ T cells on average. At doses from 0.1 to 3.0 mg/kg, clonal expansion was seen in both CD4+ and CD8+ blood T cells between baseline and week 6. In the 0.1-3.0 mg/kg groups, partial responders were among the patients with the lowest normalized peripheral clonal expansion, particularly in CD8+ T cells. Low levels of normalized T-cell clonal expansion were also seen in some patients who did not respond. Antigen specificity was not determined for the clonally expanded peripheral T cells.

The sequencing here drew on CD4+ or CD8+ T cells sorted from blood, taken in a trial of the OX40 agonist ivuxolimab. The chain is assembled from TRBV5-1 and TRBJ1-1; 7 middle bases align to TRBD1. The sequence was collected from an adult with an advanced solid tumor such as melanoma, head and neck, liver or kidney cancer. The CDR3 in this case is CASSSTGVRTEAFF. The base sequence is TGCGCCAGCAGCTCTACAGGGGTTCGCACTGAAGCTTTCTTT.